The rows below give T cell receptor beta chains drawn from one sample of a study of vaccination and CD4 T cells after COVID-19. Their recognized antigens are unknown. TCRdb redid the calling of the PCR reads with MiXCR, one entry per CDR3 protein. The sample has 15,000 to 20,000 distinct CDR3 sequences; around two fifths are singletons. Sequencing input: CD4+ T cells from blood, cultured in vitro. Receptors were obtained from a human donor who had recovered from COVID-19. CDR3s include the opening cysteine and the closing phenylalanine or tryptophan. A D gene is named only where the DNA matches it firmly. Size values are once, few and many counts, or a class for expanded clones, and some rows have none.

CDR3aa: CASSPVGWVGETQYF; CDR3nt: TGTGCCAGCAGCCCCGTTGGATGGGTTGGAGAGACCCAGTACTTC; d_gene: NA; abundance: NA; j_gene: TRBJ2-5; v_gene: TRBV7-2
CDR3aa: CSAWDRLLEKLFF; CDR3nt: TGCAGTGCTTGGGACAGGCTTCTTGAAAAACTGTTTTTT; d_gene: TRBD1; abundance: once; j_gene: TRBJ1-4; v_gene: TRBV20-1
CDR3aa: CATSSRGTPYNEQFF; CDR3nt: TGTGCCACCAGTTCCCGAGGGACGCCCTACAATGAGCAGTTCTTC; d_gene: NA; abundance: NA; j_gene: TRBJ2-1; v_gene: TRBV28
CDR3aa: CASSSGQFTDTQYF; CDR3nt: TGTGCCAGCAGCTCCGGACAGTTCACAGATACGCAGTATTTT; d_gene: NA; abundance: few; j_gene: TRBJ2-3; v_gene: TRBV5-4
CDR3aa: CASSPLAVQETQYF; CDR3nt: TGTGCCAGCAGCCCTCTAGCGGTACAAGAGACCCAGTACTTC; d_gene: TRBD2; abundance: NA; j_gene: TRBJ2-5; v_gene: TRBV3-1
CDR3aa: CASRGGQGAHQPQHF; CDR3nt: TGTGCCAGCAGAGGGGGACAGGGGGCTCATCAGCCCCAGCATTTT; d_gene: TRBD1; abundance: NA; j_gene: TRBJ1-5; v_gene: TRBV2
CDR3aa: CASSSLFSGNTEAFF; CDR3nt: TGCGCCAGCAGCTCCCTGTTCAGCGGGAACACTGAAGCTTTCTTT; d_gene: NA; abundance: NA; j_gene: TRBJ1-1; v_gene: TRBV5-1
CDR3aa: CASNRAGTNYGYTF; CDR3nt: TGTGCCAGCAATCGAGCCGGTACTAACTATGGCTACACCTTC; d_gene: NA; abundance: NA; j_gene: TRBJ1-2; v_gene: TRBV2
CDR3aa: CASSKTREETQYF; CDR3nt: TGTGCCAGTAGTAAGACCAGAGAGGAGACCCAGTACTTC; d_gene: NA; abundance: few; j_gene: TRBJ2-5; v_gene: TRBV19
CDR3aa: CASSDLPGLAGETQYF; CDR3nt: TGTGCCAGCAGCGATCTCCCGGGACTAGCGGGAGAGACCCAGTACTTC; d_gene: TRBD2; abundance: NA; j_gene: TRBJ2-5; v_gene: TRBV7-9
CDR3aa: CASRLGWAHTDTQYF; CDR3nt: TGTGCCAGCAGACTCGGATGGGCACACACAGATACGCAGTATTTT; d_gene: NA; abundance: few; j_gene: TRBJ2-3; v_gene: TRBV6-1
CDR3aa: CASSEAQGNGYTF; CDR3nt: TGTGCCAGCAGTGAAGCGCAGGGAAATGGCTACACCTTC; d_gene: NA; abundance: few; j_gene: TRBJ1-2; v_gene: TRBV6-1
CDR3aa: CASSTDRGPNQPQHF; CDR3nt: TGTGCCAGCTCAACAGACAGGGGGCCGAATCAGCCCCAGCATTTT; d_gene: TRBD1; abundance: NA; j_gene: TRBJ1-5; v_gene: TRBV18
CDR3aa: CASREGGTQLETQYF; CDR3nt: TGTGCCAGCAGGGAGGGTGGCACCCAACTAGAGACCCAGTACTTC; d_gene: NA; abundance: NA; j_gene: TRBJ2-5; v_gene: TRBV2
CDR3aa: CASSYSIPDAGEQYF; CDR3nt: TGTGCCAGCAGTTACTCGATACCGGACGCCGGGGAGCAGTACTTC; d_gene: NA; abundance: NA; j_gene: TRBJ2-7; v_gene: TRBV6-2/TRBV6-3
CDR3aa: CASSSLVGDTQYF; CDR3nt: TGTGCCAGCAGCTCCCTTGTCGGAGATACGCAGTATTTT; d_gene: NA; abundance: NA; j_gene: TRBJ2-3; v_gene: TRBV5-4